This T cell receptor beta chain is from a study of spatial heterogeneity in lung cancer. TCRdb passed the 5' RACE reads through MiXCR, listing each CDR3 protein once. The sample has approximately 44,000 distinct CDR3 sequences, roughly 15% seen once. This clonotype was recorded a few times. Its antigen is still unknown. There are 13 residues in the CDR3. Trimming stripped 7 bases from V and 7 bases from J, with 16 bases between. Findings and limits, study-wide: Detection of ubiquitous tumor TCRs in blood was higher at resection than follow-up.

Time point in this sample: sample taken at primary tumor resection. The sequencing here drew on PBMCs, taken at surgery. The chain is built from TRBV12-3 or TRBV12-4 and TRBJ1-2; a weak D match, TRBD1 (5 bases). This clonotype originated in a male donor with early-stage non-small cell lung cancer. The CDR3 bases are TGTGCCAGCACGTGGGACCTTAGAGGTGGCTACACCTTC. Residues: CASTWDLRGGYTF.